Sequencing of this T cell receptor beta chain was carried out in a study of vaccination effects on CD4 cells after COVID-19 (dated by TCRdb to between 2021 and 2024). Background for the entire study: To identify antigen-specific CD4+ T cell clonotypes by their expansion, the ViraFEST assay first stimulated PBMC with viral peptide pools and then applied TCR sequencing. Cultures from other donors in the study were sequenced with the Oncomine TCR Beta short-read assay on an Illumina iSeq 100. Over 1.5 million PBMC per well were cultured with about 9.6 ug/ml peptides in IMDM containing around 5% human AB serum, roughly 9.5 IU/ml IL-2 and gentamicin. Altogether, around ten COVID-19 convalescent patients and a few SARS-CoV-2-naive healthy vaccine recipients made up the full study. Across the study, the median time from the second dose to post-vaccine sampling was 72 days (range 14 to 241). The study compared SARS-CoV-2 spike-specific CD4+ TCR repertoires before and after mRNA vaccination in COVID-19 convalescent patients and infection-naive vaccine recipients.

There are a few counts of this clone. Its antigen is unknown. Base qualities are not recorded, but no much larger clone differs from it by a single base. Library preparation employed the immunoSEQ multiplex PCR assay. DNA from the CD4+ T cells that had been cultured and isolated underwent TCR beta CDR3 sequencing. The source study handled its data this way. Non-productive TCR sequences were removed, reads were trimmed to the CDR3 region, and CDR3s of at least 7 amino acids were retained. Antigen-specific clonotypes were identified with the MANAFEST web app by comparing expansion in peptide wells against reference cultures. To count as positive, a clone had to show expansion at FDR<0.05 compared with the reference and with all other wells, an odds ratio above 5, and a frequency above 0.1% in two replicate wells. Cross-reactive clonotypes were defined as significantly expanded in SARS-CoV-2 spike wells and in at least one common cold coronavirus spike condition. Levenshtein distance calculated with the stringdist R package was used to assess CDR3 similarity, and unrooted trees were constructed with ape in R 3.6.1. What TCRdb holds here is the immuneACCESS table cut down to in-frame rearrangements. Part of the clones is not present; checked against another copy, under half of the missing clones reflect an unresolved V gene, and the others are unexplained. V and J calls and clone size come straight from that table; D and trimming were deduced from the DNA. Recorded for this sample are fewer than 85,000 clones; 70% to 75% of them occurred a single time. The top ten clonotypes cover approximately 2% of the sample.

From its cysteine to its phenylalanine, the CDR3 spans 16 amino acids. Only CDR3 DNA remains: 48 bases, in frame from the first base. From the germline V gene, CDR1 is ENHRY and CDR2 is SYGVKD. Unmatched junction bases come to 5, with V trimmed by 3 bases and J by 2 bases. Study-wide findings and limitations: The study was limited by a small number of convalescent patients and lacked early post-infection timepoints. Clones induced by infection and clones induced by vaccination both contracted markedly at late timepoints after vaccination, which fits with T cell responses waning over time. In healthy vaccine recipients, vaccine-induced clones were almost all SARS-CoV-2 mono-reactive, with only 1 of 255 cross-reactive with common cold coronaviruses.

After about 9 days of culture, CD4+ T cells were isolated with the EasySep CD4+ T cell isolation kit. Two doses of either the BNT162b2 or the mRNA-1273 mRNA SARS-CoV-2 vaccine were administered to participants. None of the healthy vaccine recipients had a prior SARS-CoV-2 infection, which was confirmed by nucleocapsid antibody tests that came back negative both before and after vaccination. On days 3 and 7, half of the culture medium was replaced with fresh IL-2-containing medium. Unless noted otherwise, every peptide stimulation condition was cultured in triplicate wells. PBMC were separated from whole blood using Ficoll-Paque Plus gradient centrifugation and were then either cryopreserved at -140C or used fresh. The QIAamp micro DNA kit was used to extract genomic DNA from the cultured CD4+ T cells.

Sample: CD4+ T cells from PBMCs cultured without peptide, taken after COVID-19 vaccination. This receptor was obtained from a human donor who received a COVID-19 vaccine. This chain joins TRBV10-3 to TRBJ1-5; TRBD1 fits 9 bases in the junction. The DNA is TGTGCCATCAGTGATAATACAGGGGGCGGCAATCAGCCCCAGCATTTT. The encoded protein is CAISDNTGGGNQPQHF.